This record looks at one TCR beta chain sequence and its context. Time point of the sample: peripheral blood 6 weeks after treatment start. This record comes from a study of PD-L1 blockade in urothelial cancer. TCRdb keeps only in-frame clones here, not all; method: immunoSEQ multiplex PCR. The sample records about 76,000 clones, less than 95% being singletons. V was pared by 2 bases and J by 6 bases, with 4 bases of the junction left unmatched. Germline V gene lookup returns CDR1 ENHRY and CDR2 SYGVKD. The CDR3 totals 16 residues. The starting material was PBMCs, obtained around atezolizumab (anti-PD-L1) treatment. The rearrangement joins TRBV10-3 to TRBJ2-1; 13 bases line up with TRBD2. The clonotype comes from a woman of 80 years or more with urothelial cancer. CDR3 loop: CAISERTSGRSNEQFF. CDR3 DNA sequence: TGTGCCATCAGTGAGCGGACTAGCGGGAGAAGCAATGAGCAGTTCTTC.